A selection of T cell receptor beta chains follows, all from one sample in a study of T cell responses to AZD1222 COVID-19 vaccine. Measured with immunoSEQ multiplex PCR; TCRdb has only the in-frame clones, and not every one. The sample includes roughly 130,000 clones, about 90% of them seen just once. The specimen comprised peripheral blood, sampled on day 0 of AZD1222 vaccination. The receptors were gathered from an adult in good health. Both conserved end residues are part of each CDR3. The D gene is left open where the match is weak. Clone size is stated in some rows and not others, as once, few, many or a class when expanded.

TRBJ1-5,.,TRBV6-5,.,CASSRRGEQGQPQHF,TGTGCCAGCAGCCGAAGGGGAGAGCAAGGTCAGCCCCAGCATTTT
TRBJ2-7,.,TRBV27,.,CASSFQDSYEQYF,TGTGCCAGCAGTTTCCAGGACTCCTACGAGCAGTACTTC
TRBJ1-4,.,TRBV29-1,.,CSVGRGGKLFF,TGCAGCGTTGGCAGGGGCGGGAAACTGTTTTTT
TRBJ1-4,.,TRBV28,.,CASSSAWGATNEKLFF,TGTGCCAGCAGTTCTGCTTGGGGGGCAACTAATGAAAAACTGTTTTTT
TRBJ2-5,.,TRBV19,TRBD1,CACGGQGRETQYF,TGTGCCTGTGGGGGACAGGGGCGAGAGACCCAGTACTTC
TRBJ2-2,.,TRBV6-5,TRBD2,CASSPGGEVGELFF,TGTGCCAGCAGTCCCGGGGGGGAGGTCGGGGAGCTGTTTTTT
TRBJ2-2,few,TRBV25-1,.,CASSEFRTTGELFF,TGTGCCAGCAGTGAATTCCGAACCACCGGGGAGCTGTTTTTT
TRBJ1-2,.,TRBV7-9,.,CASSSRAGHYGYTF,TGTGCCAGCAGCTCCCGGGCGGGGCACTATGGCTACACCTTC
TRBJ2-1,.,TRBV9,.,CASSVVPSQDNEQFF,TGTGCCAGCAGCGTAGTTCCGAGCCAGGACAATGAGCAGTTCTTC
TRBJ1-5,.,TRBV2,.,CASRGVRGSNQPQHF,TGTGCCAGCAGGGGGGTGCGTGGAAGCAATCAGCCCCAGCATTTT
TRBJ2-2,.,TRBV7-6,.,CASSPRRTGELFF,TGTGCCAGCAGTCCCCGTCGTACCGGGGAGCTGTTTTTT
TRBJ2-5,.,TRBV19,TRBD1,CASSNYRGRGETQYF,TGTGCCAGTAGTAATTACAGGGGGCGTGGAGAGACCCAGTACTTC
TRBJ2-2,.,TRBV2,.,CASSEGGADTGELFF,TGTGCCAGCAGTGAAGGGGGCGCGGATACCGGGGAGCTGTTTTTT
TRBJ2-5,.,TRBV6-6,TRBD1,CASSDRGETQYF,TGTGCCAGCAGTGACAGGGGAGAGACCCAGTACTTC
TRBJ1-1,.,TRBV5-1,TRBD1,CASSLGQGASEAFF,TGCGCCAGCAGCTTGGGACAGGGGGCGAGTGAAGCTTTCTTT
TRBJ1-1,.,TRBV7-8,.,CASSLGGARNTEAFF,TGTGCCAGCAGCTTGGGGGGCGCACGAAACACTGAAGCTTTCTTT
TRBJ1-4,.,TRBV5-1,.,CASSDPGTGPATNEKLFF,TGCGCCAGCAGCGACCCCGGGACCGGACCCGCAACTAATGAAAAACTGTTTTTT
TRBJ1-4,.,TRBV18,.,CASSPPTWLGLDEKLFF,TGTGCCAGCTCACCACCAACCTGGTTGGGATTGGATGAAAAACTGTTTTTT
TRBJ2-7,.,TRBV11-3,.,CASSSIRETTQYF,TGTGCCAGCAGTTCTATCAGGGAAACCACGCAGTACTTC
TRBJ2-3,.,TRBV19,.,CASAPPNTDTQYF,TGTGCCAGTGCCCCACCTAACACAGATACGCAGTATTTT
TRBJ1-1,few,TRBV27,.,CASSLSGPGRLMNTEAFF,TGTGCCAGCAGTTTATCGGGGCCGGGGCGCCTCATGAACACTGAAGCTTTCTTT
TRBJ2-5,.,TRBV15,TRBD2,CATSRVAGGETQYF,TGTGCCACCAGCAGAGTAGCGGGGGGGGAGACCCAGTACTTC
TRBJ2-5,.,TRBV5-1,.,CASSPSGFQETQYF,TGCGCCAGCAGCCCGAGCGGGTTCCAAGAGACCCAGTACTTC
TRBJ2-3,once,TRBV2,.,CASTRGSAGTDTQYF,TGTGCCAGCACCCGGGGTAGCGCGGGCACAGATACGCAGTATTTT
TRBJ1-2,few,TRBV28,TRBD1,CASSLGQGGGYTF,TGTGCCAGCAGTCTAGGACAGGGAGGTGGCTACACCTTC
TRBJ1-5,.,TRBV27,.,CASSLGSFNQPQHF,TGTGCCAGCAGTTTAGGTAGCTTCAATCAGCCCCAGCATTTT
TRBJ2-6,.,TRBV9,.,CASSVVGQATGANVLTF,TGTGCCAGCAGCGTAGTTGGGCAGGCAACCGGGGCCAACGTCCTGACTTTC
TRBJ2-3,.,TRBV3-1/TRBV3-2,.,CASSQDVADHTDTQYF,TGTGCCAGCAGCCAAGATGTAGCGGATCACACAGATACGCAGTATTTT
TRBJ1-6,.,TRBV5-1,.,CASSGGHVNSPLHF,TGCGCCAGCAGCGGGGGACATGTTAATTCACCCCTCCACTTT
TRBJ1-5,.,TRBV6-2/TRBV6-3,.,CASSYGGGVDQPQHF,TGTGCCAGCAGTTACGGTGGGGGGGTTGACCAGCCCCAGCATTTT
TRBJ1-3,.,TRBV15,.,CATSREAGGVRNTIYF,TGTGCCACCAGCAGAGAAGCAGGAGGGGTGAGAAACACCATATATTTT
TRBJ1-3,.,TRBV7-2,.,CASSLVRSGNTIYF,TGTGCCAGCAGCTTAGTCCGCTCTGGAAACACCATATATTTT
TRBJ2-2,.,TRBV11-2,.,CASSLVVRSTGELFF,TGTGCCAGCAGCTTAGTCGTCAGGAGCACCGGGGAGCTGTTTTTT
TRBJ2-6,.,TRBV18,.,CASPLERVPSGANVLTF,TGTGCCAGCCCATTGGAAAGGGTCCCCTCTGGGGCCAACGTCCTGACTTTC
TRBJ1-2,.,TRBV5-1,.,CASSPDGTNYGYTF,TGCGCCAGCAGCCCTGACGGGACCAACTATGGCTACACCTTC
TRBJ2-2,.,TRBV2,.,CASSEARGYTGELFF,TGTGCCAGCAGTGAAGCGCGGGGCTACACCGGGGAGCTGTTTTTT
TRBJ1-5,.,TRBV23-1,.,CASSHRTDQPQHF,TGCGCCAGCAGTCACCGGACAGACCAGCCCCAGCATTTT
TRBJ2-3,.,TRBV10-2,TRBD1,CASGRQGHTDTQYF,TGCGCCAGCGGTAGACAGGGGCACACAGATACGCAGTATTTT
TRBJ2-1,.,TRBV7-9,TRBD1,CASSFHRGRGGFHNEQFF,TGTGCCAGCAGCTTCCACAGGGGGCGCGGGGGTTTTCACAATGAGCAGTTCTTC
TRBJ1-2,.,TRBV6-5,TRBD1,CASRTGASGYGYTF,TGTGCCAGCAGAACAGGGGCCTCTGGCTATGGCTACACCTTC
TRBJ1-4,once,TRBV27,.,CASRRQRSGGRTNEKLFF,TGTGCCAGCAGGCGACAAAGGTCCGGGGGTAGAACTAATGAAAAACTGTTTTTT
TRBJ1-1,.,TRBV30,TRBD1,CAWTGQRNTEAFF,TGTGCCTGGACGGGACAGCGAAACACTGAAGCTTTCTTT
TRBJ2-5,.,TRBV25-1,TRBD2,CASSDPGGGEETQYF,TGTGCCAGCAGTGACCCTGGGGGGGGTGAAGAGACCCAGTACTTC
TRBJ2-3,.,TRBV20-1,.,CSASKEADTQYF,TGCAGTGCTAGTAAGGAGGCAGATACGCAGTATTTT
TRBJ2-6,.,TRBV19,.,CASSGRDSGLPGANVLTF,TGTGCCAGTAGTGGCCGGGACAGCGGGCTCCCTGGGGCCAACGTCCTGACTTTC
TRBJ1-5,.,TRBV15,TRBD1,CATSPQGGGNQPQHF,TGTGCCACCAGCCCCCAGGGGGGGGGCAATCAGCCCCAGCATTTT
TRBJ1-2,.,TRBV12-3/TRBV12-4,TRBD1,CASNLQGNYGYTF,TGTGCCAGCAACCTACAGGGGAACTATGGCTACACCTTC
TRBJ2-7,.,TRBV5-1,.,CASSLAFQGAYEQYF,TGCGCCAGCAGCCTGGCTTTTCAAGGTGCCTACGAGCAGTACTTC
TRBJ1-2,.,TRBV9,.,CASSLGEFGGYTF,TGTGCCAGCAGTTTGGGGGAGTTCGGGGGCTACACCTTC
TRBJ1-2,.,TRBV28,TRBD1,CASSQPQGARTF,TGTGCCAGCAGTCAACCACAGGGGGCGCGAACCTTC